The 7 T cell receptor beta chains listed next were all sequenced from one sample in a study of cytomegalovirus exposure and HLA in healthy donors. PCR amplification relied on 60 Vbeta primers (plus 13 Jbeta primers). TCRdb's copy holds only in-frame clones and misses some; the assay was immunoSEQ multiplex PCR. The sample shows around 100,000 clones, and 0.59% sits with its ten largest clones. The sequenced material came from PBMCs. These receptors came from a man between 45 and 60 years old in good health and CMV-seronegative.

The chain is built from TRBV7-8 and TRBJ2-7; D possibly corresponds to TRBD1 (6 bases). The CDR3 loop spans 15 amino acids. V was cut by 2 bases and J by 7 bases, with 18 bases left in between. The V gene's germline CDR1 is SGHVS and CDR2 FQNEAQ. The CDR3 region has the DNA TGTGCCAGCAGCTTAAATGCAGGGGCCCCTCGGGAGCAGTACTTC. Residues: CASSLNAGAPREQYF.

V is TRBV27 and J is TRBJ2-7; a possible D gene is TRBD2 (7 bases). CDR1 is MNHEY, CDR2 SMNVEV, per germline (reference sequence). CDR3 length: 16 amino acids. V dropped 5 bases and J dropped 0 bases, with 17 bases sitting between them. CDR3 in DNA: TGTGCCAGCAGTCACGTGGGGGGGGCAAGCTCCTACGAGCAGTACTTC. Amino acid sequence: CASSHVGGASSYEQYF.

The chain employs TRBV18 and TRBJ1-2, with 8 bases fitting TRBD1. With V trimmed by 5 bases and J by 7 bases, 12 bases remained unmatched. Germline V gives CDR1 KGHSH, CDR2 LQKENI. The CDR3 spans 15 residues. CDR3 residues: CASSSSTGAVGGYTF. As DNA, the CDR3 is TGTGCCAGCTCATCCTCGACAGGGGCGGTCGGTGGCTACACCTTC.

The V gene is TRBV7-8, the J gene TRBJ1-2; D is possibly TRBD1 (6 bases). Germline V gene lookup returns CDR1 SGHVS and CDR2 FQNEAQ. The CDR3 has 15 amino acids. Trimming left V 5 bases short and J 0 bases short, with 13 bases between. For the CDR3, the DNA is TGTGCCAGCAGCCTAACAGGGCTAGCTAACTATGGCTACACCTTC. It codes for CASSLTGLANYGYTF.

The rearrangement uses TRBV28 and TRBJ2-2; no firm D call. CDR1 and CDR2 from the germline V gene are MDHEN and SYDVKM. CDR3 length: 15 residues. The V gene lost 5 bases and the J gene lost 0 bases, with 10 bases spanning the gap. CDR3 nucleotides: TGTGCCAGCAGTCCCCCCCAGGCGAACACCGGGGAGCTGTTTTTT. As protein: CASSPPQANTGELFF. The full variable domain, with the rest looked up from reference TRBV28 and TRBJ2-2, is DVKVTQSSRYLVKRTGEKVFLECVQDMDHENMFWYRQDPGLGLRLIYFSYDVKMKEKGDIPEGYSVSREKKERFSLILESASTNQTSMYLCASSPPQANTGELFFGEGSRLTVL.

V and J are TRBV5-6 and TRBJ1-5; D possibly corresponds to TRBD1 (6 bases). Deletions cut 1 base from V and 4 bases from J, with 12 bases between. Per germline, CDR1 SGHDT and CDR2 YYEEEE. The CDR3 is 15 residues long. Here the CDR3 reads CASSLYSGVNQPQHF. The CDR3 bases are TGTGCCAGCAGCTTGTATTCAGGGGTTAATCAGCCCCAGCATTTT.

The CDR3 bases are TGCGCCAGCAGCCAAGACACAGGGATCTATGGCTACACCTTC. This encodes CASSQDTGIYGYTF. V gene TRBV4-3 combines with J gene TRBJ1-2, with D maybe TRBD1 (6 bases). In germline, CDR1 is LGHNA, CDR2 YSLEER. V was cut by 0 bases and J by 4 bases, with 9 bases left in between. The CDR3 is made up of 14 amino acids.